This TCR beta chain was identified in a study of T cell responses to AZD1222 COVID-19 vaccine. This clone was detected once. Profiling relied on immunoSEQ multiplex PCR, and the TCRdb table lists in-frame clones only, not all of them. The sample shows 95,000 to 150,000 clones, 90% to 95% of them seen only once. The CDR3 is made up of 14 amino acids. Losses at the gene ends were 5 bases for V and 3 bases for J; bases not matched to a gene: 6. The germline V gene encodes CDR1 LNHDA and CDR2 SQIVND (reference sequence). The TCR originated in an adult who received the AZD1222 COVID-19 vaccine. Sequences were derived from peripheral blood, sampled 28 days after the second AZD1222 dose. The rearrangement uses TRBV19 and TRBJ2-7, with 8 bases matching TRBD2. CDR3 amino acids: CASSPAGGGYEQYF. The CDR3 DNA reads TGTGCCAGTAGTCCTGCGGGAGGAGGCTACGAGCAGTACTTC.